This is a list of T cell receptor beta chains from one sample in a study of blood T cell repertoires in COVID-19. Profiling relied on immunoSEQ multiplex PCR, and the TCRdb table lists in-frame clones only, not all of them. This table holds under 30,000 clones, 85% to 90% found once. The sequencing input was peripheral blood. The receptors shown here come from an elderly man with acute or convalescent COVID-19. Both conserved end residues are part of each CDR3. The order of the fields is CDR3 length, J gene, V gene, CDR3 protein.

17 TRBJ2-4 TRBV28 CASVGGSPRLAKNIQYF
14 TRBJ2-5 TRBV5-1 CASSGTGGARAQYF
16 TRBJ2-4 TRBV19 CASSRSPGVALNIQYF
13 TRBJ1-3 TRBV5-1 CASSWDRENTIYF
15 TRBJ2-3 TRBV21-1 CASSKATSGTDTQYF
14 TRBJ2-5 TRBV29-1 CSVIHEGARQTQYF
16 TRBJ2-5 TRBV9 CASSGSSGAVLETQYF
12 TRBJ2-1 TRBV6-5 CASSELINEQFF
14 TRBJ2-6 TRBV30 CAWAGGSGANVLTF
13 TRBJ2-3 TRBV19 CASSVRGQDTQYF
14 TRBJ1-1 TRBV18 CASSPGSRGTEAFF
13 TRBJ1-2 TRBV29-1 CSVDADSGYGYTF
14 TRBJ1-2 TRBV9 CASSPGGQGYGYTF
15 TRBJ2-3 TRBV5-1 CASSSTSGSTDTQYF
15 TRBJ1-1 TRBV3-1/TRBV3-2 CASSRELDRNTEAFF
16 TRBJ2-1 TRBV7-9 CASSLLGLKLNNEQFF
12 TRBJ1-2 TRBV19 CASSIGRNGYTF
14 TRBJ1-1 TRBV27 CASSFSRGSTEAFF
17 TRBJ2-3 TRBV18 CASSPVKAGGPTDTQYF
13 TRBJ2-3 TRBV28 CASSLVQTDTQYF
15 TRBJ2-3 TRBV11-3 CASSFRTANIDTQYF
14 TRBJ1-2 TRBV28 CASTPRGTNYGYTF
15 TRBJ1-2 TRBV6-4 CASSDSGATNYGYTF
15 TRBJ2-5 TRBV7-2 CASSLAVNNPETQYF
12 TRBJ2-3 TRBV10-3 CAISLLAGQQYF
16 TRBJ1-2 TRBV4-1 CASSQESRGPNYGYTF
12 TRBJ2-5 TRBV12-3/TRBV12-4 CASSLREETQYF
13 TRBJ1-2 TRBV28 CASSSTGIYGYTF
14 TRBJ1-1 TRBV28 CASSLPGTLTEAFF
14 TRBJ1-1 TRBV5-1 CASSPDMMNTEAFF
13 TRBJ1-1 TRBV2 CASSESSNTEAFF
16 TRBJ1-2 TRBV28 CASSLAVGTGGYGYTF
15 TRBJ1-2 TRBV24-1 CATSGDPGTASGYTF
17 TRBJ1-5 TRBV6-2/TRBV6-3 CASSSHADRGGNQPQHF
19 TRBJ1-5 TRBV2 CASRHLGLKKGQRGQPQHF
14 TRBJ2-7 TRBV5-1 CASSLGQTIGEQYF
15 TRBJ1-3 TRBV5-1 CASSLDRVSGNTIYF
15 TRBJ2-2 TRBV29-1 CSVALAGVNTGELFF
11 TRBJ2-7 TRBV18 CASSPRYEQYF
13 TRBJ2-3 TRBV10-1 CASSPSGTDTQYF
15 TRBJ1-6 TRBV14 CASSQQALRYSPLHF
15 TRBJ1-2 TRBV6-5 CASIQGAGTYYGYTF
16 TRBJ2-3 TRBV2 CASQRRSGRGTDTQYF
14 TRBJ2-1 TRBV28 CASRTSGGYNEQFF
16 TRBJ1-5 TRBV2 CASSEALRGDSRPQHF
16 TRBJ2-2 TRBV14 CASSPPQGGNTGELFF
15 TRBJ2-7 TRBV27 CASSWGQGGSYEQYF
13 TRBJ2-7 TRBV27 CASSFVSSYEQYF
14 TRBJ1-3 TRBV9 CASSAGREGNTIYF
16 TRBJ1-1 TRBV5-8 CASSSVPGQGATEAFF
12 TRBJ2-2 TRBV28 CASKFSTGELFF
14 TRBJ1-1 TRBV6-6 CASTWEGRNTEAFF
14 TRBJ2-5 TRBV28 CASSSPGGAETQYF
16 TRBJ2-4 TRBV19 CASSRPGQSIKNIQYF
16 TRBJ2-1 TRBV7-9 CASSLAGTISYNEQFF